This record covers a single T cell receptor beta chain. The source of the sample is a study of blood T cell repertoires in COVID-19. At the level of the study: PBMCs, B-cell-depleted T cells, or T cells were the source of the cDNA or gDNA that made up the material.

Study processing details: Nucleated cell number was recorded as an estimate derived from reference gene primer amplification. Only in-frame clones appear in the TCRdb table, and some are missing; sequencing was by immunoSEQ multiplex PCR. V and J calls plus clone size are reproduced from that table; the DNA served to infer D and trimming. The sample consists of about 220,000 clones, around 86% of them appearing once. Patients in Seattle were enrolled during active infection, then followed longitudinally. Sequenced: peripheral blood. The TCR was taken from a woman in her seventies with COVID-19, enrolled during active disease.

The CDR3 DNA reads TGTGCCAGCAGCTCAACAGGGGTGTATCGCTACACCTTC. Protein sequence: CASSSTGVYRYTF. This chain links TRBV5-6 with TRBJ1-2; 7 nucleotides align to TRBD1. In germline, CDR1 is SGHDT, CDR2 YYEEEE. This CDR3 is built from 13 residues. Germline trimming cut 3 bases from V and 9 bases from J; bases unmatched to any gene: 8.